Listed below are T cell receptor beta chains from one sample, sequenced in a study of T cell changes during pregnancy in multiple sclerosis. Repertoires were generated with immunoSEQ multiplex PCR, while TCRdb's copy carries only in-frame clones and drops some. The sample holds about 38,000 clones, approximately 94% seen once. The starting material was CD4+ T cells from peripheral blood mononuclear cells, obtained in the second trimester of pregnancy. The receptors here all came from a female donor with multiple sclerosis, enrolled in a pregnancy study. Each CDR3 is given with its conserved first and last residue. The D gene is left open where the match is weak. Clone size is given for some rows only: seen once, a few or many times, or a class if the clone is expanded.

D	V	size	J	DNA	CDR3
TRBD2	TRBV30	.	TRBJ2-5	TGTGCCTGGAGTGTATGGACTAGCGGTCGCCAAGAGACCCAGTACTTC	CAWSVWTSGRQETQYF
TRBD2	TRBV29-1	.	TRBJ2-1	TGCAGCGTTACCGGACTAGCGGGCCTCAGCTCCTACAATGAGCAGTTCTTC	CSVTGLAGLSSYNEQFF
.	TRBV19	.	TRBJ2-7	TGTGCCAGTAGTATAAGGGGACAATCATCCTACGAGCAGTACTTC	CASSIRGQSSYEQYF
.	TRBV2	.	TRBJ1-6	TGTGCCAGCAGGCCTGCACAGGGCTCGGTAGGTCCCCTCCACTTT	CASRPAQGSVGPLHF
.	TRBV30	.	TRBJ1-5	TGTGCCTGGAGTGTAGGGGTGAGAAATCAGCCCCAGCATTTT	CAWSVGVRNQPQHF
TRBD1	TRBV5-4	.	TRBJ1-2	TGTGCCAGCAGCTTGGGCCCAGGACAGGGGGCAATTGGCTACACCTTC	CASSLGPGQGAIGYTF
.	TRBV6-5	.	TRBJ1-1	TGTGCCAGCGGGAGGAGGGTGAACACTGAAGCTTTCTTT	CASGRRVNTEAFF
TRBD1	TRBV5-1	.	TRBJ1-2	TGCGCCAGCAGCTTAGGACAGGGGGGCTATGGCTACACCTTC	CASSLGQGGYGYTF
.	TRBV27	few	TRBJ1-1	TGTGCCAGTGCGAGGGTGGGGAACACTGAAGCTTTCTTT	CASARVGNTEAFF
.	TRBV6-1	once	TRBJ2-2	TGTGCCAGCAGGCGGGACCACAGCACCGGGGAGCTGTTTTTT	CASRRDHSTGELFF
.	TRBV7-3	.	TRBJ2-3	TGTGCCAGCAGACGAACTCGGTCACCCACAGATACGCAGTATTTT	CASRRTRSPTDTQYF
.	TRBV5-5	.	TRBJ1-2	TGTGCCAGCAGCTTGATCGGCAGGGGCAACTATGGCTACACCTTC	CASSLIGRGNYGYTF
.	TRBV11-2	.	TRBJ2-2	TGTGCCAGCAGCTTAGCCGGCGGCACCGGGGAGCTGTTTTTT	CASSLAGGTGELFF
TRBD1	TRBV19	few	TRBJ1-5	TGTGCCAGTAGTATCGGGACAGGGGGGGGTCAGCCCCAGCATTTT	CASSIGTGGGQPQHF
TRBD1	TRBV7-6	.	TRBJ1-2	TGTGCCAGCAGCTTGGGGACAGGGTTTAACTATGGCTACACCTTC	CASSLGTGFNYGYTF
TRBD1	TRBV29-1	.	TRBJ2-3	TGCAGCGTTGAATTCAGGGGGGATACGCAGTATTTT	CSVEFRGDTQYF
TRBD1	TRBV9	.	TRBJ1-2	TGTGCCAGCAGCCGGGACAGGGGGCCCCGTGGCTACACCTTC	CASSRDRGPRGYTF
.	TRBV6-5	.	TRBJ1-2	TGTGCCAGCAGTTACGATGGCGGAGCTAACTATGGCTACACCTTC	CASSYDGGANYGYTF
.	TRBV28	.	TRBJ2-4	TGTGCCAGCAGTCTTGCAGGCGCCAAAAACATTCAGTACTTC	CASSLAGAKNIQYF
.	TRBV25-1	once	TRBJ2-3	TGTGCCAGCAGTGAATCGGGTAGGCATCTGGATACGCAGTATTTT	CASSESGRHLDTQYF
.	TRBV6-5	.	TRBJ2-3	TGTGCCAGCCGATCCCGGGGGGCTAGCACAGATACGCAGTATTTT	CASRSRGASTDTQYF
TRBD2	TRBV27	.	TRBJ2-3	TGTGCCAGCAGTTCACCCATAGCGGGGGCGCGTTCTGGCACAGATACGCAGTATTTT	CASSSPIAGARSGTDTQYF
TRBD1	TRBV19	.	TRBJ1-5	TGTGCCAGTAGTATAAGGGGGCGCGGCAATCAGCCCCAGCATTTT	CASSIRGRGNQPQHF
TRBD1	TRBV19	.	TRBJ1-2	TGTGCCAGTAGTATCTTACAGGGGAGTGGAGGCTACACCTTC	CASSILQGSGGYTF
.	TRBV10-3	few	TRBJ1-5	TGTGCCATCAGTGGGGAGGGGAGCCAGCCCCAGCATTTT	CAISGEGSQPQHF
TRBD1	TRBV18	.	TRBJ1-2	TGTGCCAGCCACGGGACAGGGACCTATGGCTACACCTTC	CASHGTGTYGYTF
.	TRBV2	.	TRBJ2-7	TGTGCCAGCAGGGTGGGGGGAAGGGAGCAGTACTTC	CASRVGGREQYF
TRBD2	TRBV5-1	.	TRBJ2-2	TGCGCCAGCAGCCCGCAAGCGGGAGTCGCCGGGGAGCTGTTTTTT	CASSPQAGVAGELFF
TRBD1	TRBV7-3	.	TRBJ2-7	TGTGCCAGCAGGGGGACAGGGCTCCACGAGCAGTACTTC	CASRGTGLHEQYF
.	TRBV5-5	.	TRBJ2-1	TGTGCCAGCAGCTTGGCCGTACAGATGTACAATGAGCAGTTCTTC	CASSLAVQMYNEQFF
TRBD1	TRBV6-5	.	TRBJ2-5	TGTGCCAGCAGTTACGGAGGCAGGGGGCCAGAGACCCAGTACTTC	CASSYGGRGPETQYF
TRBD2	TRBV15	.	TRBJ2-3	TGTGCCACCAGCAGAGATGCTCTAGCGGGAGGGCCCCCAGATACGCAGTATTTT	CATSRDALAGGPPDTQYF
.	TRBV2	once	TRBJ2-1	TGTGCCAGCAAACGAGGCCACAACAATGAGCAGTTCTTC	CASKRGHNNEQFF
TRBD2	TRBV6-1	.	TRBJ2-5	TGTGCCAGCAGTGAAGAGGGCGGGGGGGCCGTTGAGACCCAGTACTTC	CASSEEGGGAVETQYF
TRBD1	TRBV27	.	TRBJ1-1	TGTGCCAGCCGCCGAAATCCGGGACAGGGTATGAACACTGAAGCTTTCTTT	CASRRNPGQGMNTEAFF
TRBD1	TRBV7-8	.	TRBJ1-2	TGTGCCAGCAGCTCTAACAGGGGAACTGGCTACACCTTC	CASSSNRGTGYTF
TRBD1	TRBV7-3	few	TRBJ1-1	TGTGCCAGCAGCGCACAGGGGTTAAGCACTGAAGCTTTCTTT	CASSAQGLSTEAFF
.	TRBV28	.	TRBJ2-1	TGTGCCAGCAGTTTATCCGACTTGCGGTACAATGAGCAGTTCTTC	CASSLSDLRYNEQFF
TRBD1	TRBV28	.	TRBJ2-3	TGTGCCAGCAGTCCGAACAGGGGGCGCACAGATACGCAGTATTTT	CASSPNRGRTDTQYF
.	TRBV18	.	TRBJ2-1	TGTGCCAGCGGGATTAACAGGGACAATGAGCAGTTCTTC	CASGINRDNEQFF
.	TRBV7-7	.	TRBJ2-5	TGTGCCAGCAGCGCTTTGGGGGCTGAGACCCAGTACTTC	CASSALGAETQYF
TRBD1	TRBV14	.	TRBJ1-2	TGTGCCAGCAGCCAAGAGGGGACAGGGGATGGCTACACCTTC	CASSQEGTGDGYTF
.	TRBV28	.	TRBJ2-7	TGTGCCAGCAGGCGAAACTGGTTCTCCTACGAGCAGTACTTC	CASRRNWFSYEQYF
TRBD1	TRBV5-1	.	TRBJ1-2	TGCGCCAGCAGCTTGGGTCTATATAGGACAGGAGGCTATGGCTACACCTTC	CASSLGLYRTGGYGYTF
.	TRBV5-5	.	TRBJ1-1	TGTGCCAGCAGCTTGGGCGGGGGCGGGAAGACTGAAGCTTTCTTT	CASSLGGGGKTEAFF
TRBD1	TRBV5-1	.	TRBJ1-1	TGCGCCAGCAGGCAACAGGGGGCGACTGAAGCTTTCTTT	CASRQQGATEAFF
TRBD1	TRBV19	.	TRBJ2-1	TGTGCCAGTAGTCAGACCGGACAGGGGGGATACAATGAGCAGTTCTTC	CASSQTGQGGYNEQFF
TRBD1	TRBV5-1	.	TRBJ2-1	TGCGCCAGCAGCTTGGCCGGGACAGGGACCAATGAGCAGTTCTTC	CASSLAGTGTNEQFF
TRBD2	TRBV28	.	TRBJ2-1	TGTGCCAGCAGTCCCGGGACTAGCGGGAGCCCACCCTACAATGAGCAGTTCTTC	CASSPGTSGSPPYNEQFF
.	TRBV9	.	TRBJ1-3	TGTGCCAGCAGCGTATCGAGGGGGGGAAACACCATATATTTT	CASSVSRGGNTIYF
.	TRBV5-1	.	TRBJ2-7	TGCGCCAGCAGATCAACTCCGAGCTCCTACGAGCAGTACTTC	CASRSTPSSYEQYF
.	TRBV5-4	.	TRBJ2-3	TGTGCCAGCAGCCTAGGACAGCATAGCACAGATACGCAGTATTTT	CASSLGQHSTDTQYF
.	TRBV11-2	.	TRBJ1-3	TGTGCCAGCAGCTTTACCCGCTATGCTGGAAACACCATATATTTT	CASSFTRYAGNTIYF
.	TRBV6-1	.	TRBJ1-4	TGTGCCAGCAGACTGACAGGAGGTGAAAAACTGTTTTTT	CASRLTGGEKLFF